Shown below are 14 T cell receptor beta chains from a single sample sequenced in a study of identical twins (dated by TCRdb to the mid-2010s). Library method: 5' RACE. The listed sequencing device is Illumina HiSeq 2000. TCRdb passed the public sequencing reads through fastp at Q25 and MiXCR, retaining productive beta sequences. A single entry per CDR3 protein holds the most common genes and DNA from its merged rows. The sample table contains 1.5 million to 2 million distinct CDR3 sequences; only one count was recorded for about 30% of them. The leading ten clones occupy around 0.25% of the sample. Sequencing was performed on cord blood. These receptors originate from a newborn girl in good health.

The V and J genes are TRBV7-9 and TRBJ2-3; a possible D gene is TRBD1 (9 bases). Germline CDR1 and CDR2: SEHNR and FQNEAQ (reference sequence). This CDR3 comprises 16 residues. Trimming took 8 bases from V and 4 from J, leaving 22 bases between them. The CDR3 protein is CASPPGGTGNADTQYF. The CDR3 bases are TGTGCCAGCCCTCCGGGGGGGACAGGGAATGCAGATACGCAGTATTTT.

This clonotype has a handful of counts. The J gene is TRBJ2-1, the V gene TRBV7-9; D assignment may be TRBD1 or TRBD2 (5 bases each). The germline CDR1 and CDR2 sequences are SEHNR and FQNEAQ (reference sequence). This CDR3 is 16 amino acids long. Trimming removed 0 bases at V and 4 bases at J, with 13 bases between. The CDR3 nucleotides read TGTGCCAGCAGCTTAGCGCCCGGGACCGGATACAATGAGCAGTTCTTC. It specifies CASSLAPGTGYNEQFF.

For the CDR3, the DNA is TGTGCCAGTAGTCCCTCCGGGACAGCGAATCAGCCCCAGCATTTT. Amino acids: CASSPSGTANQPQHF. The V and J genes are TRBV19 and TRBJ1-5; 7 bases align to TRBD1. The CDR3 loop spans 15 amino acids. Germline assignment: CDR1 LNHDA and CDR2 SQIVND (reference sequence). V shed 5 bases, J shed 4 bases, and the junction held 8 bases outside the gene matches.

There are many counts of this clonotype. J is TRBJ2-1 and V is TRBV10-3, with 9 bases fitting TRBD1. Per germline, CDR1 ENHRY and CDR2 SYGVKD. The ends lost 2 bases at V and 7 bases at J; junction bases unmatched: 6. The CDR3 sequence is 15 residues long. This CDR3 reads CAISEGDRVRNEQFF. In nucleotides, the CDR3 is TGTGCCATCAGTGAGGGGGACAGGGTGAGAAATGAGCAGTTCTTC.

The chain is built from TRBV14 and TRBJ2-1; D gene uncertain. Trimming took off 4 bases at V and 4 bases at J, with 11 bases between the two ends. The CDR3 length is 14 residues. CDR1 is SGHDN and CDR2 is FVKESK in the germline V gene. The DNA of the CDR3 is TGTGCCAGCAGCCCCTACTATCCGTACAATGAGCAGTTCTTC. It encodes CASSPYYPYNEQFF.

The chain carries TRBV5-1 and TRBJ2-7; D is perhaps TRBD2 (5 bases). The CDR3 loop spans 12 amino acids. The germline V gene has CDR1 SGHRS and CDR2 YFSETQ. Trimming took 5 bases from V and 5 from J, leaving 11 bases between them. In nucleotides, the CDR3 is TGCGCCAGCAGACGGGAACTCCACGAGCAGTACTTC. This translates into CASRRELHEQYF.

The table lists this clonotype with a few counts. V is TRBV9 and J is TRBJ2-7; a weak D match, TRBD2 (5 bases). Germline CDR1 reads SGDLS; CDR2 reads YYNGEE. Trimming took off 4 bases at V and 7 bases at J, with 24 bases between the two ends. There are 16 residues in the CDR3. The CDR3 loop reads CASSIRVGLADNEQYF. The CDR3 DNA sequence: TGTGCCAGCAGCATACGGGTGGGCCTAGCCGACAATGAGCAGTACTTC. Full variable domain (rest looked up from reference TRBV9 and TRBJ2-7): DSGVTQTPKHLITATGQRVTLRCSPRSGDLSVYWYQQSLDQGLQFLIQYYNGEERAKGNILERFSAQQFPDLHSELNLSSLELGDSALYFCASSIRVGLADNEQYFGPGTRLTVT.

This clonotype has only a few counts. This sequence joins TRBV5-1 and TRBJ1-1; 8 nucleotides align to TRBD1. This CDR3 is built from 15 residues. CDR1 and CDR2 (germline): SGHRS, YFSETQ. The junction had 1 base not matched to a gene; V was cut back by 0 bases and J by 0 bases. This CDR3 is CASSLEQGVNTEAFF. The CDR3 DNA is TGCGCCAGCAGCTTGGAACAGGGGGTGAACACTGAAGCTTTCTTT.

The chain links TRBV28 to TRBJ1-2, with D uncertain. V was pared by 4 bases and J by 8 bases, with 14 bases between. The germline CDR1 and CDR2 sequences are MDHEN and SYDVKM. The CDR3 consists of 13 residues. CDR3 DNA: TGTGCCAGCAGTTCACCAGGACCTCGAGGCTACACCTTC. This codes for CASSSPGPRGYTF.

V usage is TRBV3-1 and J usage is TRBJ2-3, with TRBD2 identical over 16 bases. After removal of 4 bases from V and 3 bases from J, the junction contained 10 bases not matched to a gene. CDR3 length equals 19 residues. The germline gives CDR1 LGHDT, CDR2 YNNKEL (reference sequence). This CDR3 is CASSRWGTSGGAGTDTQYF. DNA for the CDR3: TGTGCCAGCAGCCGATGGGGGACTAGCGGGGGGGCTGGGACAGATACGCAGTATTTT.

J is TRBJ1-2 and V is TRBV20-1, with a tentative D call TRBD1 (5 bases). The CDR3 runs 15 residues. V shed 0 bases and J shed 8 bases, with 19 bases lying between them. The germline CDR1 and CDR2 sequences are DFQATT and SNEGSKA (reference sequence). The chain's CDR3 is CSARDMRLPSGGYTF. CDR3 nucleotides: TGCAGTGCTAGAGATATGCGGCTCCCGTCAGGGGGCTACACCTTC.

This clonotype has only a few counts. This chain connects TRBV27 to TRBJ1-4; D uncertain. CDR1 and CDR2 (germline): MNHEY, SMNVEV (reference sequence). This CDR3 spans 15 amino acids. V was pared by 0 bases and J by 3 bases, with 8 bases between. This CDR3 reads CASSLSTAANEKLFF. In DNA form, the CDR3 reads TGTGCCAGCAGTTTATCCACCGCGGCTAATGAAAAACTGTTTTTT.

The chain has TRBV7-9 and TRBJ1-1; D remains unclear. CDR3 length: 14 amino acids. The V gene lost 6 bases and the J gene lost 0 bases, with 11 bases spanning the gap. Germline lookup yields CDR1 SEHNR and CDR2 FQNEAQ (reference sequence). The chain's CDR3 is CASSPTSLNTEAFF. As DNA, the CDR3 is TGTGCCAGCAGTCCGACTAGTCTGAACACTGAAGCTTTCTTT.

This clonotype was counted between two and nine times. V usage is TRBV9 and J usage is TRBJ1-1, with TRBD1 as a possible D gene (6 bases). This CDR3 has 13 amino acids. Germline CDR1 SGDLS, CDR2 YYNGEE. V shed 3 bases and J shed 7 bases, with 13 bases lying between them. CDR3: CASSARGTGEAFF. The DNA for the CDR3 is TGTGCCAGCAGCGCCAGGGGAACGGGTGAAGCTTTCTTT.